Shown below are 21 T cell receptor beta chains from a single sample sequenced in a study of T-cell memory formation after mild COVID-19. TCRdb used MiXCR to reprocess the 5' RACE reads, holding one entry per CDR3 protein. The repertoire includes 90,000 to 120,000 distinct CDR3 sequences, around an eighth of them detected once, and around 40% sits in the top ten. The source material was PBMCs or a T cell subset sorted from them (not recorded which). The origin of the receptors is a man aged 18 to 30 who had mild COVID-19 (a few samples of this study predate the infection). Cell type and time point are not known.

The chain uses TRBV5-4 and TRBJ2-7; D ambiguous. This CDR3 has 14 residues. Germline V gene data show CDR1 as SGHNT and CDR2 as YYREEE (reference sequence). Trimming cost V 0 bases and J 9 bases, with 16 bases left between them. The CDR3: CASSLELGVTGQYV. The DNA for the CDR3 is TGTGCCAGCAGCTTGGAATTGGGCGTAACGGGGCAGTACGTC.

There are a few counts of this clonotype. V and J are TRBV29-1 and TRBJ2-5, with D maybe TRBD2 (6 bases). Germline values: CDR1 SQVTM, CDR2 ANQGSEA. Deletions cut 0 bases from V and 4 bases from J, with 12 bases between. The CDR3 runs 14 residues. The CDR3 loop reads CSVEDRGIAETQYF. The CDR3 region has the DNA TGCAGCGTTGAAGATCGGGGGATCGCAGAGACCCAGTACTTC.

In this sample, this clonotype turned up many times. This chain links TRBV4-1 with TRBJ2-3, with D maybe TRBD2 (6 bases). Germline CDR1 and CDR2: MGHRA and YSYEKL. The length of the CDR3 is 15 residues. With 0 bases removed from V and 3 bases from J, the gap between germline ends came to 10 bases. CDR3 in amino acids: CASSQEFGGTDTQYF. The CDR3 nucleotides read TGCGCCAGCAGCCAAGAATTCGGGGGAACAGATACGCAGTATTTT.

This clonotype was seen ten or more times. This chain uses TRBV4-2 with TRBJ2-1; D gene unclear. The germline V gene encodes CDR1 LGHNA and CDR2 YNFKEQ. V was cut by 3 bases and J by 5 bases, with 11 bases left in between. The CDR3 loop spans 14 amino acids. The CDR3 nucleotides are TGTGCCAGCAGCCAGTCGCTAGAGAACAATGAGCAGTTCTTC. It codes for CASSQSLENNEQFF.

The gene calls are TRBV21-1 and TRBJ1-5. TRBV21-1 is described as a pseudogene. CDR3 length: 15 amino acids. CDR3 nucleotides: TGTGCCAGCCCCACCAGGGAGGCCAGCAATCAGCCCCAGCATTTT. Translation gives CASPTREASNQPQHF.

The CDR3 bases are TGTGCCAGCAGCTTACCCAGCGGGGGTGGACCGGGGTACGAGCAGTACTTC. Its translation is CASSLPSGGGPGYEQYF. The chain recombines TRBV7-2 with TRBJ2-7; 8 bases agree with TRBD2. The CDR3 loop spans 17 amino acids. In germline, CDR1 is SGHTA, CDR2 FQGNSA. J gave up 4 bases and V 2 bases, and 13 bases lay outside the gene matches.

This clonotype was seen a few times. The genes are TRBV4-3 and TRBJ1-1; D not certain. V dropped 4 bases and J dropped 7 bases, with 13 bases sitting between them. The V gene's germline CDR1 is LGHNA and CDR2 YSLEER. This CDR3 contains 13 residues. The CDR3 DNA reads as TGCGCCAGCAGCCCCTTTGGGGTGCTTGAAGCTTTCTTT. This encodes CASSPFGVLEAFF.

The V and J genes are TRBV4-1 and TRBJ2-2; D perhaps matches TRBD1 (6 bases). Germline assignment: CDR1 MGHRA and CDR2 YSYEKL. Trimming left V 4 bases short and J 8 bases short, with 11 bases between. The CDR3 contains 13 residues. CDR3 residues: CASSPPGTGELFF. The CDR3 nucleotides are TGCGCCAGCAGCCCTCCAGGGACAGGGGAGCTGTTTTTT.

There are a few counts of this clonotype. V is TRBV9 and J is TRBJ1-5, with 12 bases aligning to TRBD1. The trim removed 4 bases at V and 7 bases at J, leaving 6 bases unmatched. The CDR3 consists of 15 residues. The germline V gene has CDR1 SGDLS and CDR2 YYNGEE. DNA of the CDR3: TGTGCCAGCAGCACCGGGACAGGGGGCGGGCAGCCCCAGCATTTT. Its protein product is CASSTGTGGGQPQHF.

The CDR3: CASSPRWMRAGYNEQFF. The CDR3 DNA sequence: TGTGCCAGCAGCCCGCGGTGGATGAGGGCAGGATATAATGAGCAGTTCTTC. The V and J genes are TRBV7-3 and TRBJ2-1, with D perhaps TRBD2 (5 bases). The CDR3 has 17 residues. V dropped 5 bases and J dropped 7 bases, with 24 bases sitting between them. Germline lookup yields CDR1 SGHTA and CDR2 FQGTGA.

The CDR3 reads CSVEAGGGGELFF. CDR3 nucleotides: TGCAGCGTTGAAGCTGGCGGCGGCGGGGAGCTGTTTTTT. The chain is built from TRBV29-1 and TRBJ2-2; D ambiguous. The V end lost 1 base, the J end lost 7 bases, and 10 bases lay between the germline ends. CDR3 length: 13 amino acids. Germline CDR1 is SQVTM and CDR2 is ANQGSEA.

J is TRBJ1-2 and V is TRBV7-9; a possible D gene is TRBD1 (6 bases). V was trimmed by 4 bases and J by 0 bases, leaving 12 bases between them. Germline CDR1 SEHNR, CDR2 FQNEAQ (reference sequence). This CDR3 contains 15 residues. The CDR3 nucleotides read TGTGCCAGCAGCTCAGCGGACAGTACTAACTATGGCTACACCTTC. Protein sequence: CASSSADSTNYGYTF. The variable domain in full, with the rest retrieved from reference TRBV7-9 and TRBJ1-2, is DTGVSQNPRHKITKRGQNVTFRCDPISEHNRLYWYRQTLGQGPEFLTYFQNEAQLEKSRLLSDRFSAERPKGSFSTLEIQRTEQGDSAMYLCASSSADSTNYGYTFGSGTRLTVV.

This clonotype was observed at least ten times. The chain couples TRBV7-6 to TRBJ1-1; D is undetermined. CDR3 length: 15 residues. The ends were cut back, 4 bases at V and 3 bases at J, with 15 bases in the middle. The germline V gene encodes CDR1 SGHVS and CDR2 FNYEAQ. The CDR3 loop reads CASSSTVLWDTEAFF. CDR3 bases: TGTGCCAGCAGCTCTACAGTCTTATGGGACACTGAAGCTTTCTTT.

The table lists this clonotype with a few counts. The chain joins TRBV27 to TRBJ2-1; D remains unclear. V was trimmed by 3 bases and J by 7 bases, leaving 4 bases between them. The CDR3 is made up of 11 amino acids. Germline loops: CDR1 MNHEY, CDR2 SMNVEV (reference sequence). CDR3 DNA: TGTGCCAGCAGTTTTAGGAATGAGCAGTTCTTC. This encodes CASSFRNEQFF.

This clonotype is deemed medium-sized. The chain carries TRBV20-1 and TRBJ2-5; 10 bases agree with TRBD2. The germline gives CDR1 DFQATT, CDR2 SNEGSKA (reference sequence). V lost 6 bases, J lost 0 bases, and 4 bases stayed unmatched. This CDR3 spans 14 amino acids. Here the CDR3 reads CSATGLADQETQYF. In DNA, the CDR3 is TGCAGTGCAACAGGACTAGCGGACCAAGAGACCCAGTACTTC.

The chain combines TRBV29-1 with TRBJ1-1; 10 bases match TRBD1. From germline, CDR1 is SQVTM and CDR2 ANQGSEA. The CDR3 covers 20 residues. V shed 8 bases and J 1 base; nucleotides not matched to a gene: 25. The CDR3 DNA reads TGCAGCACCTCTTGGGCGCTGCCGGGACAGGGGCTCCTCGGGAACACTGAAGCTTTCTTT. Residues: CSTSWALPGQGLLGNTEAFF. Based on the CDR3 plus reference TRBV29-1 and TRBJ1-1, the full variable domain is SAVISQKPSRDICQRGTSLTIQCQVDSQVTMMFWYRQQPGQSLTLIATANQGSEATYESGFVIDKFPISRPNLTFSTLTVSNMSPEDSSIYLCSTSWALPGQGLLGNTEAFFGQGTRLTVV.

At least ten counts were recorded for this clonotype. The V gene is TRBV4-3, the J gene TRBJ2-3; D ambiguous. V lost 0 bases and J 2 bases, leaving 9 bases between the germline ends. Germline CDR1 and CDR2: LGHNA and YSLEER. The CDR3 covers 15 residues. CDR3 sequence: CASSQDTRFTDTQYF. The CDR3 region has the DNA TGCGCCAGCAGCCAAGATACCCGATTCACAGATACGCAGTATTTT.

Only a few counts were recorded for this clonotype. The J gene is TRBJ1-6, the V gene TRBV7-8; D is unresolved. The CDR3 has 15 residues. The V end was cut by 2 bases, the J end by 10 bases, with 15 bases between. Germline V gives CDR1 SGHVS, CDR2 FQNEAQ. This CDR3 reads CASSLRRLGPSPLHF. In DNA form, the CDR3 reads TGTGCCAGCAGCTTAAGGCGACTGGGCCCATCACCCCTCCACTTT.

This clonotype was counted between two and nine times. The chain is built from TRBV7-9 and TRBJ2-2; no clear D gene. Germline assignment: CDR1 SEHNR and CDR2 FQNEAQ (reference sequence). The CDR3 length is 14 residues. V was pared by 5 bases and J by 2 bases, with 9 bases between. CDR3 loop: CASSPGINTGELFF. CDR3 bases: TGTGCCAGCAGCCCAGGCATAAACACCGGGGAGCTGTTTTTT.

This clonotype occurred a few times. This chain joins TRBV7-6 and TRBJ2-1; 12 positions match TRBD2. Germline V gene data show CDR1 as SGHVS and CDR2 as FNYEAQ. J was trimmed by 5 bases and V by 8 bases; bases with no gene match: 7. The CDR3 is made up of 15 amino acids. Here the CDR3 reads CASGGLAGKNNEQFF. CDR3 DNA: TGTGCCAGCGGAGGACTAGCGGGGAAAAACAATGAGCAGTTCTTC.

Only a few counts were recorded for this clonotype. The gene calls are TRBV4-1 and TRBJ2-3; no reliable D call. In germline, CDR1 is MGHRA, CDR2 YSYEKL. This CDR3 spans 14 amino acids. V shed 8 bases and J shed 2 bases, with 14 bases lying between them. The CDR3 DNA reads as TGCGCCAGCTCTCTATTTAGGGACACAGATACGCAGTATTTT. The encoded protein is CASSLFRDTDTQYF.